This T cell receptor (beta chain) emerged from a study of cytomegalovirus exposure and HLA in healthy donors (dated by TCRdb to 2015 to 2018). Study-wide context: An earlier analysis of 550 to 700 of the donors reported 250 to 300 Gb of sequence data and 117 million unique TCR beta sequences from about 179 million T cells. The aim of the study was to test whether cataloging public T cell receptors could identify signatures of past pathogen exposure. Four to six DR-DQ haplotypes were handled as single units for association and clustering because linkage in the cohort was strong. All discovery cohort repertoires had been generated using a single sequencing platform. Class I and class II HLA loci were covered by the typing at four-digit resolution. An earlier analysis of some 600 of the donors applied high-throughput TCR beta sequencing to assess whether each TCR beta V gene segment acted as functional or pseudogenic. A later analysis re-analyzed previously published TCR beta repertoires from roughly 600 donors and added high-resolution HLA genotyping to study TCR occurrence patterns. Approximately 300 gigabases of sequencing data and around 80 million unique TCR sequences made up an early release that covered roughly 670 HLA-typed donors. The number of typed donors differed by locus: about 620-630 for A, B, C, DRB1 and DQB1; about 520 for DQA1; approximately 610 for DPA1; and some 430 for DPB1. Along with the roughly 710-subject first cohort, a separate validation cohort of around 120 different subjects was used. To predict cytomegalovirus infection status, the study combined high-throughput TCR immunosequencing, statistical association of individual TCRs with disease status, and machine learning. Using immunosequencing, the study profiled T cell repertoires from about 620 subjects and related those repertoires to cytomegalovirus serostatus. Donor age, sex, ethnicity and CMV serostatus were compiled alongside the repertoire data. A later genetic analysis used genome-wide SNP genotypes for about 60% of the 666 donors, treating that subset as a discovery cohort. On average, around 200,000 unique TCR beta nucleotide sequences were sequenced per donor among more than 350 genotyped donors of the cohort, with roughly 18% of those sequences being non-productive. Among the 398 genotyped donors, about 83% belonged to the genetic ancestry cluster associated with self-reported Caucasian donors. The later analysis used no new phenotypic data to find candidate immune exposures, relying instead on TCR beta sequences and their occurrence across donors. What the work shows at the level of the full study, not this receptor alone: According to the authors, the approach could potentially be generalized to other disease states and immunological phenotypes. Compared with the approximately 700-donor mean, donors in an Asian-associated ancestry cluster had fewer N-insertions in productive TCRs, according to a later genetic analysis. A further reported finding was that TCR beta sequences accurately predicted the HLA-A and HLA-B alleles for most subjects in the first cohort. The only immune exposure information available for the cohort was CMV serostatus. An association between a missense DCLRE1C variant and V-gene and J-gene trimming of TCR beta chains was found in a later genetic analysis and replicated in an independent cohort. At a false discovery rate of 0.05, a later analysis linked 16,951 TCR beta sequences to specific HLA alleles. Because the 87-base-pair reads could not distinguish some IMGT-functional V segments, including TRBV6-2 and TRBV6-3, those segments were excluded. HLA typing was unavailable for some donors at each locus, so association tests used only the typed subset. In a later analysis, TCR association rates were found to vary across HLA loci, with the most associated TCRs seen for DRB1 alleles and the fewest for HLA-C alleles. Presence/absence analyses assumed roughly uniform sequencing depth across donors, an assumption that may not hold. Only TCR beta chains were sequenced in this cohort, and the absence of alpha or paired-chain data limited detectable features. A later analysis found that most CMV-associated TCR beta chains appeared HLA-restricted, with HLA associations seemingly driven largely by CMV exposure. Broadly in line with IMGT annotations, most TCR beta V segments showed up in productive rearrangements about 87% or about 30% of the time in an earlier analysis of approximately 600 of the donors. Compared with equally common non-associated chains, HLA-associated TCR beta chains in a later analysis were more clonally expanded and had lower generation probabilities. Over 15 rarely observed V segments, including chromosome 9 orphons, were excluded from the earlier analysis of some 590 of the donors because counts were too low. According to a later analysis, parvovirus B19, influenza, CMV and Epstein-Barr virus appeared linked to several top co-occurrence clusters. Strong co-occurrence of HLA alleles, especially DR and DQ, made assigning TCR associations to individual alleles difficult. The study gave a list of about 170 TCR beta chains associated with cytomegalovirus. In vitro tests confirmed that a few of the cytomegalovirus-associated TCR beta chains recognize cytomegalovirus antigens. The sequencing pipeline was judged likely to have produced a cluster of highly shared sequence variants as a technical artifact. Across donors, most TCR sequences were observed very rarely, whereas some public TCRs were present in many individuals. Linkage disequilibrium might explain the correlated functional status among segregating V segments, but an unknown experimental factor could not be ruled out. The classifier was reported to diagnose cytomegalovirus status with high specificity and sensitivity in both the original cohort and the validation cohort.

The cohort consisted of hundreds of healthy bone marrow donors. Cohort members were all nominally healthy when sampled, although unrecorded immune exposures were likely present. The donor was CMV seronegative and belonged to the group of 352 seronegative cohort members. A peripheral blood sample was provided by each donor, and peripheral blood mononuclear cells were used for TCR beta sequencing. The Qiagen DNeasy Blood Extraction Kit was used to extract genomic DNA from the blood cell samples. Inclusive of the bounding cysteine and phenylalanine, the CDR3 is 13 residues long. Here the CDR3 DNA is all that survives: 39 bases in frame from base 1. Deletion took 4 bases off V and 4 bases off J, with a span of 8 bases between the germline ends. Reading the germline V gene gives CDR1 MGHDK and CDR2 SYGVNS. As to this clone: The antigen it recognizes is unknown. There are no base qualities to consult, and no much larger clone falls within one base.

Library preparation was by the immunoSEQ multiplex PCR assay. A mixture of 60 forward primers for TCR Vbeta segments and 13 reverse primers for TCR Jbeta segments was used in the multiplex PCR. A multiplex PCR assay on genomic DNA amplified the CDR3 region of rearranged TCR beta genes. Amplified TCR beta libraries were sequenced as 87-base-pair reads on the Illumina HiSeq System. The authors processed their data as follows. Across the 600 to 700 repertoires, a later analysis counted some 80 million unique TCR beta chains, roughly 11 million of which were shared by at least two donors. Raw reads were error-corrected and collapsed into unique sequences with a nearest-neighbor algorithm that merged closely related sequences to remove PCR and sequencing errors. To assign V, D and J gene segments, CDR3 sequences were aligned to IMGT reference sequences. For a sequence to be retained, a match of at least six nucleotides was required to both a V gene segment and a J gene segment. A rearrangement was called productive if the CDR3 had no stop codons and remained in frame with V and J, and every other rearrangement was called non-productive. Following IMGT convention, CDR3 was defined as the stretch from the second conserved V-encoded cysteine to the conserved J-encoded phenylalanine. Sequences without an unambiguous match to a single V gene segment were excluded from the earlier analysis of 500 to 700 of the donors. In an earlier analysis of several hundred of the donors, a V segment was called functional when productive rearrangements were above 56.7%, and segregating when the standard deviation between donors exceeded 5%. A statistical classification framework was built to diagnose cytomegalovirus status from the catalog of TCR beta chain sequences. A later analysis assigned V and J genes by comparing TCR nucleotide sequences with IMGT/GENE-DB human TR gene sequences. The TCRdist pipeline was used in a later analysis to assign CDR3 sequences and most-parsimonious VDJ recombination scenarios. A later analysis defined each TCR beta chain by its CDR3 amino acid sequence plus V-gene family, and excluded reads lacking a unique V-gene family. To address suspected cross-contamination and a sequencing artifact, a later analysis removed over 500 highly shared, low-generation-probability nucleotide sequences. A later analysis calculated a clonal expansion index for each public chain from normalized within-repertoire ranks of inferred template counts. In a later analysis, generation probabilities were computed using a VDJ recombination model fitted to out-of-frame rearrangements, and the results were checked against IGoR. A later analysis scored TCR-TCR, TCR-HLA and TCR-CMV co-occurrence with hypergeometric tests, applying a repertoire-size bias correction to TCR pairs. In a later analysis, false discovery rates were estimated by permuting HLA or CMV assignments 20 times. A later analysis grouped co-occurring TCRs with DBSCAN, adding TCRdist sequence similarity when clustering within HLA-allele-positive subsets. Repertoires with fewer than 30,000 or more than 120,000 public chains, plus five repertoires with anomalous nucleotide sharing, were excluded from co-occurrence clustering. TCRdb limited this immuneACCESS table to in-frame rearrangements with V and J called. A share of clones is missing; checked studies link under half to unresolved V genes, and the rest is unexplained. For V, J and clone size, that table is used; D and trimming come from the DNA. The sample table shows 150,000 or so clones, and 73% are seen once. About 1.5% of the sample lies in the top ten.

The sequence was obtained from a woman aged 18-35 years in good health and CMV-seronegative. Recombination linked TRBV25-1 to TRBJ2-1, and the D gene may be TRBD1, 6 bases matching. The material sequenced was PBMCs. The DNA sequence is as follows: TGTGCCAGCAGTGGGACAGAGTACAATGAGCAGTTCTTC. It codes for CASSGTEYNEQFF.